The T cell receptor beta chain described here comes from a study of blood T cell repertoires in COVID-19. Turning to the study itself: Acute-phase and convalescent COVID-19 samples originated in the United States, Italy and Spain. The analysed material was cDNA or gDNA that came from T cells, B-cell-depleted T cells, or PBMCs.

V was clipped by 2 bases and J by 14 bases; unmatched bases: 10. The CDR3 runs to 14 residues. Looked up from germline, CDR1 is SGDLS and CDR2 is YYNGEE. In the authors' methods: Reference gene primer amplification in the assay estimated nucleated cell counts. Clones were read by immunoSEQ multiplex PCR, and TCRdb kept only the in-frame ones, dropping some. V, J and clone size are those of that table, while D and trimming were read from the DNA. The data hold around 620,000 clones, with 70% to 90% observed a single time. This receptor was taken from a woman aged 18-30 years with acute or convalescent COVID-19. The sample was peripheral blood. The V call is TRBV9, the J call TRBJ1-6; TRBD1 agrees at 7 bases. CDR3 protein: CASSVRQGGGALHF. CDR3 DNA: TGTGCCAGCAGCGTGCGACAGGGCGGGGGGGCCCTCCACTTT.